Listed here is a single TCR beta chain. Its matching antigen is unknown. The data were obtained in a study of shared clonotypes between healthy human individuals. Findings of the study overall: It was observed that around 5% of naive CD4 clonotypes were shared across a handful of donors.

The ends were cut back, 4 bases at V and 7 bases at J, with 13 bases in the middle. CDR1 WNHNN and CDR2 SYGVQD come from the germline V gene (reference sequence). The CDR3 is made up of 13 amino acids. The protocol was immunoSEQ multiplex PCR, while the TCRdb copy is restricted to in-frame clones and leaves out a portion. The repertoire holds over 1.5 million clones, with roughly 98% as singletons. CD4+ cell separation produced CD45RA+ naive and CD45RA-negative memory subsets. The sample comprised naive CD4+ T cells sorted from blood. Subset here: CD45RA+ positively selected. The chain joins TRBV10-1 to TRBJ2-5; D unclear. This clonotype originated in a man aged 25-40 years in good health. CDR3 amino acids: CASSGRVLGTQYF. CDR3 nucleotides: TGCGCCAGCAGTGGAAGGGTGCTTGGGACCCAGTACTTC.